Following are 32 T cell receptor beta chains from one sample sequenced in a study of OX40 agonist ivuxolimab in advanced cancers. TCRdb's table, derived via immunoSEQ multiplex PCR, lists solely in-frame clones and lacks some. This sample has some 21,000 clones, with just under 85% found just once. Specimen: CD4+ or CD8+ T cells sorted from blood, collected in a trial of the OX40 agonist ivuxolimab. The receptors here all came from an adult with an advanced solid tumor such as melanoma, head and neck, liver or kidney cancer.

The chain recombines TRBV6-6 with TRBJ2-7; TRBD1 matches at 8 bases. The CDR3 spans 16 residues. Germline-derived CDR1 and CDR2 are MNHNY and SVGAGI (reference sequence). The ends lost 2 bases at V and 0 bases at J; junction bases unmatched: 6. CDR3 region: CASSYSRQGISYEQYF. DNA of the CDR3: TGTGCCAGCAGTTACAGTCGACAGGGGATCTCCTACGAGCAGTACTTC.

The chain's CDR3 is CASSPQVIQETQYF. The CDR3 bases are TGTGCCAGCAGCCCGCAGGTCATCCAAGAGACCCAGTACTTC. The chain has TRBV7-9 and TRBJ2-5; D is unclear. The CDR3 totals 14 residues. Between the trimmed V and J ends, which lost 5 bases and 1 base, there was a span of 11 bases. The germline CDR1 and CDR2 sequences are SEHNR and FQNEAQ (reference sequence). The full variable domain, with the rest looked up from reference TRBV7-9 and TRBJ2-5, is DTGVSQNPRHKITKRGQNVTFRCDPISEHNRLYWYRQTLGQGPEFLTYFQNEAQLEKSRLLSDRFSAERPKGSFSTLEIQRTEQGDSAMYLCASSPQVIQETQYFGPGTRLLVL.

The rearrangement links TRBV2 to TRBJ1-2; a weak D match, TRBD1 (5 bases). This CDR3 has 15 amino acids. Trimming removed 8 bases from V and 2 bases from J, with 18 bases in between. CDR1 and CDR2 (germline): SNHLY, FYNNEI. The CDR3 is CASGAGGVINYGYTF. The DNA of the CDR3 is TGTGCCAGCGGCGCCGGGGGGGTTATAAACTATGGCTACACCTTC.

This clone was seen a single time. The chain combines TRBV10-3 with TRBJ2-1; the D is unclear. CDR1 is ENHRY, CDR2 SYGVKD, per germline. V was clipped by 2 bases and J by 4 bases, with 12 bases between them. The CDR3 totals 15 residues. The CDR3 nucleotides are TGTGCCATCAGTGAGAAGGGCGGACCTTACAATGAGCAGTTCTTC. Protein sequence: CAISEKGGPYNEQFF.

The gene calls are TRBV5-1 and TRBJ2-7; D is perhaps TRBD1 or TRBD2 (5 bases each). CDR1 and CDR2 (germline): SGHRS, YFSETQ. The V gene lost 4 bases and the J gene lost 5 bases, with 10 bases spanning the gap. CDR3 size: 12 residues. The CDR3 spells CASSPRGHEQYF. DNA of the CDR3: TGCGCCAGCAGCCCCCGGGGACACGAGCAGTACTTC.

The chain recombines TRBV5-1 with TRBJ2-7; perhaps TRBD2 as D (5 bases). The length of the CDR3 is 15 residues. The V end was cut by 4 bases, the J end by 3 bases, with 17 bases between. Germline CDR1 reads SGHRS; CDR2 reads YFSETQ. CDR3 DNA sequence: TGCGCCAGCAGCGGAGGTGGGGTTGGAGGCTACGAGCAGTACTTC. Protein: CASSGGGVGGYEQYF.

The rearrangement uses TRBV11-3 and TRBJ2-1, with 8 bases matching TRBD2. In germline, CDR1 is SGHNT, CDR2 YENEEA. The CDR3 runs to 16 residues. J gave up 0 bases and V 5 bases, and 6 bases lay outside the gene matches. The CDR3: CASSPLAESSYNEQFF. CDR3 DNA: TGTGCCAGCAGCCCACTAGCGGAGAGCTCCTACAATGAGCAGTTCTTC.

This clone turned up a few times. V gene TRBV11-2 combines with J gene TRBJ2-4, with D perhaps matching TRBD1 or TRBD2 (5 bases each). Germline lookup yields CDR1 SGHAT and CDR2 FQNNGV. Trimming removed 4 bases at V and 10 bases at J, with 23 bases between. The CDR3 is 16 residues long. The CDR3 DNA is TGTGCCAGCAGCTCTTCACACGGGGCTGCGCAGGGTATTCAGTACTTC. It encodes CASSSSHGAAQGIQYF.

The rearrangement links TRBV2 to TRBJ2-7; D gene uncertain. Per the germline V gene, CDR1 is SNHLY and CDR2 is FYNNEI. CDR3 size: 12 residues. V was trimmed by 5 bases and J by 5 bases, leaving 10 bases between them. CDR3 DNA sequence: TGTGCCAGCAGTCCTAGTTTTAACGAGCAGTACTTC. Its protein product is CASSPSFNEQYF.

The chain links TRBV29-1 to TRBJ2-1; the match to TRBD2 covers 9 bases. Per the germline V gene, CDR1 is SQVTM and CDR2 is ANQGSEA. V lost 5 bases, J lost 5 bases, and 4 bases stayed unmatched. There are 13 residues in the CDR3. As DNA, the CDR3 is TGCAGCGTTCGGCCTAGCGGGGACAATGAGCAGTTCTTC. Translation gives CSVRPSGDNEQFF.

The genes are TRBV7-8 and TRBJ1-5, with TRBD1 matching 10 bases. The CDR3 sequence is 18 residues long. Losses at the gene ends were 2 bases for V and 7 bases for J; bases not matched to a gene: 14. CDR1 is SGHVS and CDR2 is FQNEAQ in the germline V gene. DNA of the CDR3: TGTGCCAGCAGCTTACCCGGGACAGGGGCGTGGGGAGAACAGCCCCAGCATTTT. It specifies CASSLPGTGAWGEQPQHF.

The chain recombines TRBV6-1 with TRBJ2-7, with D possibly matching TRBD2 (6 bases). Per the germline V gene, CDR1 is MNHNS and CDR2 is SASEGT. The CDR3 covers 14 residues. V was trimmed by 5 bases and J by 7 bases, leaving 18 bases between them. CDR3 loop: CASSPRGDPGEQYF. DNA of the CDR3: TGTGCCAGCAGTCCCCGCGGGGACCCGGGAGAGCAGTACTTC.

This chain links TRBV4-1 with TRBJ2-1, with D unclear. The CDR3 length is 15 residues. V gave up 0 bases and J gave up 6 bases, with 12 bases separating them. In germline, CDR1 is MGHRA, CDR2 YSYEKL. As DNA, the CDR3 is TGCGCCAGCAGCCAAGATCCGGCGCGGACCAATGAGCAGTTCTTC. Its translation is CASSQDPARTNEQFF.

The V gene is TRBV9, the J gene TRBJ1-5; D call uncertain. This CDR3 spans 14 amino acids. Trimming cost V 1 base and J 0 bases, with 5 bases left between them. From germline, CDR1 is SGDLS and CDR2 YYNGEE. The CDR3 region is CASSVTDSNQPQHF. As DNA, the CDR3 is TGTGCCAGCAGCGTAACAGATAGCAATCAGCCCCAGCATTTT.

The rearrangement joins TRBV6-5 to TRBJ2-7; D gene uncertain. In germline, CDR1 is MNHEY, CDR2 SVGAGI. The CDR3 extends over 13 amino acids. V was trimmed by 0 bases and J by 3 bases, leaving 6 bases between them. The CDR3 loop is CASSYSGNYEQYF. The DNA for the CDR3 is TGTGCCAGCAGTTACTCAGGGAACTACGAGCAGTACTTC.

The rearrangement joins TRBV13 to TRBJ2-5, with TRBD1 matching over 11 bases. V was pared by 5 bases and J by 5 bases, with 4 bases of the junction left unmatched. The germline CDR1 and CDR2 sequences are PRHDT and FYEKMQ (reference sequence). The CDR3 sequence is 14 residues long. The CDR3 DNA reads TGTGCCAGCAGCGTGGACAGGGGGCCGGAGACCCAGTACTTC. Translating gives CASSVDRGPETQYF.

V gene TRBV6-5 combines with J gene TRBJ2-2, with D unclear. Germline assignment: CDR1 MNHEY and CDR2 SVGAGI. Trimming removed 6 bases from V and 1 base from J, with 9 bases in between. The CDR3 spans 14 residues. As DNA, the CDR3 is TGTGCCAGCAGCCCACGAGGGAACACCGGGGAGCTGTTTTTT. Amino acids: CASSPRGNTGELFF.

This clone was counted only a few times. The J gene is TRBJ2-5, the V gene TRBV5-4; the match to TRBD1 covers 7 bases. The V gene's germline CDR1 is SGHNT and CDR2 YYREEE (reference sequence). This CDR3 spans 16 amino acids. V lost 4 bases and J lost 2; bases outside the gene matches: 11. The CDR3 sequence is CASSPQNRGEQETQYF. DNA for the CDR3: TGTGCCAGCAGCCCTCAAAACAGGGGTGAACAAGAGACCCAGTACTTC.

V is TRBV2 and J is TRBJ2-7; TRBD1 might be the D (5 bases). Germline CDR1 reads SNHLY; CDR2 reads FYNNEI. There are 14 residues in the CDR3. Trimming removed 1 base at V and 2 bases at J, with 9 bases between. Here the CDR3 reads CASSEEGSTYEQYF. The CDR3 coding sequence is TGTGCCAGCAGTGAAGAGGGGTCTACCTACGAGCAGTACTTC.

V gene TRBV30 combines with J gene TRBJ2-7; 7 nucleotides line up with TRBD2. The CDR3 extends over 11 amino acids. V lost 3 bases, J lost 12 bases, and 8 bases stayed unmatched. Looked up from germline, CDR1 is GTSNPN and CDR2 is SVGIG (reference sequence). CDR3 DNA sequence: TGTGCCTGGAGCGGTGGGACTATGATGTACTTC. Its translation is CAWSGGTMMYF. Filled out from reference TRBV30 and TRBJ2-7, the complete variable domain reads SQTIHQWPATLVQPVGSPLSLECTVEGTSNPNLYWYRQAAGRGLQLLFYSVGIGQISSEVPQNLSASRPQDRQFILSSKKLLLSDSGFYLCAWSGGTMMYFGPGTRLTVT.

The J gene is TRBJ1-2, the V gene TRBV5-1; perhaps TRBD1 as D (6 bases). Germline V lookup: CDR1 SGHRS, CDR2 YFSETQ. Trimming stripped 0 bases from V and 0 bases from J, with 12 bases between. This CDR3 has 16 residues. In nucleotides, the CDR3 is TGCGCCAGCAGCTTGGTACCGACAGGAGCTAACTATGGCTACACCTTC. Its protein product is CASSLVPTGANYGYTF.

As DNA, the CDR3 is TGCGCCAGCAGCGACACTAGCGGGAGTAGCGAGCAGTACTTC. This gives the protein CASSDTSGSSEQYF. J is TRBJ2-7 and V is TRBV5-1; 11 positions agree with TRBD2. Looked up from germline, CDR1 is SGHRS and CDR2 is YFSETQ. This CDR3 contains 14 residues. The V and J ends lost 4 bases and 6 bases, in that order; junction bases with no gene match: 6.

V and J are TRBV30 and TRBJ2-2; 9 bases match TRBD2. CDR3 length equals 15 residues. After removal of 1 base from V and 3 bases from J, the junction contained 3 bases not matched to a gene. Germline V gene sequence: CDR1 GTSNPN, CDR2 SVGIG (reference sequence). The CDR3 reads CAWSAGGRDTGELFF. CDR3 bases: TGTGCCTGGAGTGCGGGCGGGAGGGACACCGGGGAGCTGTTTTTT.

This clone was found once. CDR3 bases: TGTGCCAGCAGGGACAGTTACGAGCAGTACTTC. It codes for CASRDSYEQYF. The chain is built from TRBV6-5 and TRBJ2-7; the D gene is possibly TRBD1 (6 bases). The germline CDR1 and CDR2 sequences are MNHEY and SVGAGI. This CDR3 has 11 residues. V shed 6 bases and J shed 4 bases, with 7 bases lying between them.

V is TRBV18 and J is TRBJ2-5; D may correspond to TRBD1 or TRBD2 (5 bases each). Germline CDR1 KGHSH, CDR2 LQKENI. The V end was cut by 6 bases, the J end by 0 bases, with 14 bases between. This CDR3 is built from 15 residues. CDR3 sequence (DNA): TGTGCCAGCTCGCCAGAGAGGGGTTACCAAGAGACCCAGTACTTC. Translated: CASSPERGYQETQYF. Full variable domain (remainder filled in from reference TRBV18 and TRBJ2-5): NAGVMQNPRHLVRRRGQEARLRCSPMKGHSHVYWYRQLPEEGLKFMVYLQKENIIDESGMPKERFSAEFPKEGPSILRIQQVVRGDSAAYFCASSPERGYQETQYFGPGTRLLVL.

This clone was counted a few times. J is TRBJ2-1 and V is TRBV19; D unclear. The germline V and J ends were trimmed by 3 bases and 3 bases, with 6 bases remaining between them. Germline V gene sequence: CDR1 LNHDA, CDR2 SQIVND (reference sequence). There are 13 residues in the CDR3. The chain's CDR3 is CASSIKIYNEQFF. The CDR3 DNA sequence: TGTGCCAGTAGTATTAAGATCTACAATGAGCAGTTCTTC.

CDR3 protein: CASSVGSRTDTQYF. The CDR3 nucleotides are TGTGCCAGCAGCGTCGGGAGTCGGACAGATACGCAGTATTTT. The chain carries TRBV9 and TRBJ2-3, with D perhaps matching TRBD2 (6 bases). The CDR3 runs 14 residues. Trimming pared 2 bases from V and 3 bases from J, leaving 10 bases between. Germline CDR1 and CDR2: SGDLS and YYNGEE. The full variable domain, in which reference TRBV9 and TRBJ2-3 provide the parts outside the CDR3, is DSGVTQTPKHLITATGQRVTLRCSPRSGDLSVYWYQQSLDQGLQFLIQYYNGEERAKGNILERFSAQQFPDLHSELNLSSLELGDSALYFCASSVGSRTDTQYFGPGTRLTVL.

This clone appeared a single time. This sequence joins TRBV9 and TRBJ1-1; 8 bases are a match to TRBD1. This CDR3 has 16 amino acids. After removal of 0 bases from V and 4 bases from J, the junction contained 8 bases not matched to a gene. Germline CDR1 reads SGDLS; CDR2 reads YYNGEE. The CDR3 DNA sequence: TGTGCCAGCAGCGTAGGGACAGGGTACCGGGGCACTGAAGCTTTCTTT. Translation gives CASSVGTGYRGTEAFF.

The chain uses TRBV7-9 and TRBJ2-3; D is unclear. V shed 4 bases and J shed 9 bases, with 14 bases lying between them. Germline CDR1 is SEHNR and CDR2 is FQNEAQ (reference sequence). This CDR3 spans 13 amino acids. In DNA form, the CDR3 reads TGTGCCAGCAGCTCCCCCAACTCAGGAACGCAGTATTTT. Encoded protein: CASSSPNSGTQYF.

CDR3 coding DNA: TGCGCCAGCAGCCGGACTAGCGGGATATACGAGCAGTACTTC. Residues: CASSRTSGIYEQYF. This chain connects TRBV4-1 to TRBJ2-5; 12 nucleotides align to TRBD2. The end of the DNA fits TRBJ2-7 better, so the J call may be wrong. The CDR3 runs 14 residues. In germline, CDR1 is MGHRA, CDR2 YSYEKL.

This sequence joins TRBV7-9 and TRBJ2-1, with TRBD2 as a possible D gene (6 bases). The V gene's germline CDR1 is SEHNR and CDR2 FQNEAQ (reference sequence). CDR3 length: 12 amino acids. The germline V and J ends were trimmed by 4 bases and 7 bases, with 8 bases remaining between them. In nucleotides, the CDR3 is TGTGCCAGCAGCTCTCGGGGGAATGAGCAGTTCTTC. The encoded protein is CASSSRGNEQFF.

The chain recombines TRBV11-2 with TRBJ1-1, with 7 nucleotides matching TRBD1. This CDR3 has 18 residues. Germline-derived CDR1 and CDR2 are SGHAT and FQNNGV. V lost 1 base, J lost 1 base, and 12 bases stayed unmatched. The CDR3 sequence is CASSLVWRGGQQNTEAFF. The CDR3 DNA reads TGTGCCAGCAGCTTAGTTTGGAGGGGGGGACAGCAGAACACTGAAGCTTTCTTT.